This T cell receptor (beta chain) was sequenced in a study of vaccination effects on CD4 cells after COVID-19. At the level of the study: Post-vaccine specimens arrived a median 72 days past the second dose. Study-level results: Late post-vaccination, clones induced by infection and those induced by vaccine underwent marked clonal contraction.

The table came from immunoSEQ multiplex PCR; TCRdb's copy has only in-frame clones and leaves some out. Of approximately 29,000 clones listed, more than 60% were seen once; the top ten hold roughly 10%. This clone turned up a few times. The antigen is undetermined. This CDR3 spans 17 amino acids. Trimming cost V 2 bases and J 4 bases; bases outside gene matches: 8. CDR1 is ENHRY and CDR2 is SYGVKD in the germline V gene. Antigen-specific CD4+ T cells were expanded with viral peptide pools in the ViraFEST assay before sequencing. Once cultured for nine to ten days, the cells underwent separation to obtain CD4+ T cells. Participants completed two doses of the BNT162b2 or mRNA-1273 vaccine.

Specimen: CD4+ T cells from PBMCs cultured with HCoV-NL63 spike peptides, collected after COVID-19 vaccination. The V gene is TRBV10-3, the J gene TRBJ2-2, with 9 bases aligning to TRBD1. This sequence originates from a human donor who received a COVID-19 vaccine. In DNA form, the CDR3 reads TGTGCCATCAGTGAGGTTAGACAGGGGGTGCGCACCGGGGAGCTGTTTTTT. It is translated as CAISEVRQGVRTGELFF.